This is a list of T cell receptor beta chains from one sample in a study of a mutant IDH1 vaccine in newly diagnosed glioma. Antigen specificity for these receptors is unknown. Measured with immunoSEQ multiplex PCR; TCRdb has only the in-frame clones, and not every one. This table holds more than 55,000 clones, 82% found once. Sequencing was performed on PBMCs, taken from a glioma patient whose treatment included an IDH1 peptide vaccine. Source of these receptors: a woman aged 18-29 years with glioma. Some clones in this sample may be carry-over from other donors' samples. Each CDR3 is given with its conserved first and last residue. The D gene is left open where the match is weak.

v_call,j_call,d_call,cdr3_aa,cdr3_nt
TRBV6-5,TRBJ1-1,NA,CASSPGTVNTEAFF,TGTGCCAGCAGCCCCGGGACGGTGAACACTGAAGCTTTCTTT
TRBV5-8,TRBJ2-1,TRBD2,CASSLTSGNEQFF,TGTGCCAGCAGCCTCACTAGCGGTAATGAGCAGTTCTTC
TRBV4-1,TRBJ1-2,NA,CASSRDNLYGYTF,TGCGCCAGCAGCCGGGACAACCTCTATGGCTACACCTTC
TRBV4-3,TRBJ1-2,NA,CASSPGVANYGYTF,TGCGCCAGCAGCCCAGGAGTAGCTAACTATGGCTACACCTTC
TRBV2,TRBJ2-2,NA,CASSPGVSGNTGELFF,TGTGCCAGCAGTCCCGGGGTTAGCGGGAACACCGGGGAGCTGTTTTTT
TRBV6-5,TRBJ1-5,TRBD1,CASSYSQGGNQPQHF,TGTGCCAGCAGTTACTCCCAGGGGGGCAATCAGCCCCAGCATTTT
TRBV30,TRBJ1-5,NA,CAIGGGPQPQHF,TGTGCCATCGGAGGGGGACCTCAGCCCCAGCATTTT
TRBV25-1,TRBJ2-2,NA,CASSVGTGELFF,TGTGCCAGCAGTGTGGGAACCGGGGAGCTGTTTTTT
TRBV6-6,TRBJ1-5,NA,CASSYGGAGNQPQHF,TGTGCCAGCAGTTATGGAGGGGCCGGCAATCAGCCCCAGCATTTT
TRBV6-5,TRBJ2-7,TRBD1,CASSYSGGQASYEQYF,TGTGCCAGCAGTTACTCCGGGGGACAGGCCTCCTACGAGCAGTACTTC
TRBV7-2,TRBJ2-1,TRBD1,CASSLRTGDYNEQFF,TGTGCCAGCAGCCTGAGGACAGGGGATTACAATGAGCAGTTCTTC
TRBV20-1,TRBJ2-3,NA,CSASWDTQYF,TGCAGTGCTAGTTGGGATACGCAGTATTTT
TRBV7-9,TRBJ1-3,TRBD1,CASSRGRRDSGNTIYF,TGTGCCAGCTCTAGGGGGCGTAGGGACTCTGGAAACACCATATATTTT
TRBV7-2,TRBJ1-1,NA,CASSLRTHGNTEAFF,TGTGCCAGCAGCTTAAGGACCCACGGGAACACTGAAGCTTTCTTT
TRBV7-9,TRBJ1-5,NA,CASSSPGVGNQPQHF,TGTGCCAGCAGTTCCCCCGGGGTTGGCAATCAGCCCCAGCATTTT
TRBV11-3,TRBJ1-2,NA,CASSPTVDGGYTF,TGTGCCAGCAGCCCTACCGTGGATGGAGGCTACACCTTC